The source of this TCR beta chain is a study of shared clonotypes between healthy human individuals. The CDR3 spans 14 residues. Unmatched junction bases numbered 1, after V lost 4 bases and J lost 3 bases. Germline loops: CDR1 MNHNS, CDR2 SASEGT. Deep-level assay runs were performed. This table comes from immunoSEQ multiplex PCR, and its TCRdb copy is limited to in-frame clones, with some not included. Of 2 million to 2.5 million clones in the sample, 95% were seen once. Sequencing was done on a sample of naive CD4+ T cells sorted from blood. Subset of the sample: CD45RA+ positively selected. This rearrangement joins TRBV6-1 to TRBJ2-3; 10 positions match TRBD2. This TCR came from a man aged 18 to 30 in good health. In nucleotides, the CDR3 is TGTGCCAGCAGTGCTAGCGGGAGAACAGATACGCAGTATTTT. Its protein is CASSASGRTDTQYF.